This is a list of T cell receptor beta chains from one sample in a study of blood T cell repertoires in COVID-19. Here immunoSEQ multiplex PCR was the method, and the copy in TCRdb shows in-frame clones only, minus some. The data contain more than 60,000 clones, over 80% of them singletons. Sequences were obtained from peripheral blood. The receptors here all came from a man aged 55 to 70 with active or convalescent COVID-19. The CDR3 runs from the conserved cysteine through the conserved F or W. The D gene is left open where the match is weak. Size is stated for part of the rows, as once, few or many counts, or as a class when the clone is expanded.

>once|TRBV5-1|TRBJ2-5|TRBD1
CASSSRPGTGSETQYF
TGCGCCAGCAGCTCTAGACCCGGGACAGGGAGCGAGACCCAGTACTTC
>NA|TRBV5-4|TRBJ1-4|NA
CASSVEGGSNEKLFF
TGTGCCAGCAGCGTGGAGGGGGGGTCTAATGAAAAACTGTTTTTT
>NA|TRBV30|TRBJ1-4|TRBD1
CAWKGAGRKLFF
TGTGCCTGGAAGGGGGCCGGACGAAAACTGTTTTTT
>NA|TRBV7-9|TRBJ2-3|TRBD1
CASSRWTGTSSTDTQYF
TGTGCCAGCAGCCGATGGACAGGGACTTCTAGCACAGATACGCAGTATTTT
>NA|TRBV7-9|TRBJ2-7|TRBD1
CASSQDRGYEQYF
TGTGCCAGCAGCCAGGACAGGGGGTACGAGCAGTACTTC
>NA|TRBV11-3|TRBJ2-4|TRBD2
CASSPGGDKNIQYF
TGTGCCAGCAGCCCGGGGGGGGACAAAAACATTCAGTACTTC
>NA|TRBV6-4|TRBJ1-2|NA
CASSPSPGRTNYGYTF
TGTGCCAGCAGCCCCTCGCCGGGGAGAACTAACTATGGCTACACCTTC
>NA|TRBV4-3|TRBJ1-2|NA
CASSQQGMGGYTF
TGCGCCAGCAGCCAACAGGGGATGGGGGGCTACACCTTC
>NA|TRBV9|TRBJ2-7|TRBD1
CASSVTTGSDEQYF
TGTGCCAGCAGCGTAACGACAGGGAGTGACGAGCAGTACTTC
>once|TRBV6-6|TRBJ2-2|NA
CAVGGGLDTGELFF
TGTGCGGTGGGGGGGGGCCTGGACACCGGGGAGCTGTTTTTT
>NA|TRBV7-2|TRBJ1-2|NA
CASSFSDFEAGGYTF
TGTGCCAGCAGCTTCTCAGACTTTGAGGCGGGTGGCTACACCTTC
>NA|TRBV7-9|TRBJ1-2|NA
CASSLGGPGYGYTF
TGTGCCAGCAGCTTAGGGGGGCCGGGCTATGGCTACACCTTC
>NA|TRBV27|TRBJ2-3|TRBD2
CASSLDLAGSSTDTQYF
TGTGCCAGCAGTTTAGACCTAGCGGGGTCTAGCACAGATACGCAGTATTTT
>NA|TRBV27|TRBJ1-2|NA
CASSLGYGQGYGYTF
TGTGCCAGCAGTTTAGGCTATGGGCAGGGCTATGGCTACACCTTC
>NA|TRBV13|TRBJ2-3|TRBD2
CASSVHSGGADTQYF
TGTGCCAGCTCGGTACATAGCGGGGGGGCGGATACGCAGTATTTT
>NA|TRBV5-1|TRBJ2-7|TRBD2
CASSPTGLADRYEQYF
TGCGCCAGCAGCCCAACGGGACTAGCGGATCGTTACGAGCAGTACTTC
>NA|TRBV18|TRBJ2-7|NA
CASSPPGQGSYEQYF
TGTGCCAGCTCACCACCTGGCCAGGGATCCTACGAGCAGTACTTC
>once|TRBV2|TRBJ1-3|TRBD1
CASSEFRDSPNTIYF
TGTGCCAGCAGTGAATTCCGGGACAGTCCAAACACCATATATTTT
>NA|TRBV5-1|TRBJ2-5|TRBD1
CASFVGQGPQETQYF
TGCGCCAGCTTTGTGGGACAGGGGCCCCAAGAGACCCAGTACTTC
>NA|TRBV4-3|TRBJ1-2|TRBD1
CASSQDGRGRVGDGYTF
TGCGCCAGCAGCCAAGACGGCAGGGGGCGCGTGGGGGATGGCTACACCTTC
>once|TRBV11-2|TRBJ1-4|TRBD1
CASSPGQGEKLFF
TGTGCCAGCAGCCCTGGACAGGGGGAAAAACTGTTTTTT
>NA|TRBV6-5|TRBJ1-2|NA
CASSLGDTYYGYTF
TGTGCCAGCAGTTTAGGGGACACCTACTATGGCTACACCTTC
>NA|TRBV6-5|TRBJ1-5|NA
CASSSGDQPQHF
TGTGCCAGCAGTTCGGGGGATCAGCCCCAGCATTTT
>NA|TRBV7-2|TRBJ2-3|NA
CASSPLVGGSTDTQYF
TGTGCCAGCAGCCCGCTTGTGGGGGGTAGCACAGATACGCAGTATTTT
>once|TRBV5-4|TRBJ1-1|NA
CASSSVNTEAFF
TGTGCCAGCAGCTCGGTGAACACTGAAGCTTTCTTT
>NA|TRBV5-1|TRBJ1-2|NA
CASSRESFANYGYTF
TGCGCCAGCAGCCGAGAGTCATTCGCTAACTATGGCTACACCTTC
>NA|TRBV27|TRBJ2-6|NA
CASSPPRFSGANVLTF
TGTGCCAGCAGTCCCCCACGGTTCTCTGGGGCCAACGTCCTGACTTTC
>NA|TRBV12-3/TRBV12-4|TRBJ1-4|TRBD1
CASRTGGDEKLFF
TGTGCCAGCAGAACAGGGGGCGATGAAAAACTGTTTTTT